The clone carrying this T cell receptor beta chain was seen only a few times. Its matching antigen is unknown. The sample is drawn from a study of a mutant IDH1 vaccine in newly diagnosed glioma. V was shortened by 9 bases and J by 3 bases, with 19 bases between the two germline ends. The CDR3 length is 14 residues. Germline CDR1 and CDR2: SGHKS and YYEKEE (reference sequence). Libraries were prepared by immunoSEQ multiplex PCR; TCRdb keeps only in-frame clonotypes and omits some of them. Of 60,000 to 65,000 clones listed, around 83% are singletons. As to time point: week 47, end of study. The investigators gave 300 ug of mutant IDH1 20-mer peptide in each vaccine dose, together with topical imiquimod.

The sequencing here drew on PBMCs, taken from a glioma patient whose treatment included an IDH1 peptide vaccine. The rearrangement joins TRBV5-5 to TRBJ2-7; D is unclear. The sequence was collected from a man aged 25-45 years with glioma. The CDR3 nucleotides read TGTGCCACCTCCTCACATCCTGCCTACTACGAGCAGTACTTC. It specifies CATSSHPAYYEQYF.